These 29 T cell receptor beta chains were all obtained from the same sample, sequenced in a study of graft-versus-host responses after intestinal transplantation. Data came from immunoSEQ multiplex PCR; TCRdb stores just in-frame clones and leaves some out. Of around 92,000 clones listed, 86% were seen once; the top ten hold around 1.4%. This sample comprised PBMCs, obtained 255 days after intestinal transplant. The receptors shown here come from a human patient who received an intestinal transplant, so some T cells may come from the graft donor.

This sequence joins TRBV4-1 and TRBJ1-2; D remains ambiguous. V lost 2 bases, J lost 5 bases, and 18 bases lay in between. The CDR3 spans 16 residues. Per the germline V gene, CDR1 is MGHRA and CDR2 is YSYEKL. The DNA for the CDR3 is TGCGCCAGCAGCCAAATTGGTCCGGGAGGTTTTTATGGCTACACCTTC. Its protein is CASSQIGPGGFYGYTF.

This chain links TRBV5-1 with TRBJ2-5; D is unclear. The CDR3 runs to 14 residues. V was pared by 6 bases and J by 2 bases, with 14 bases between. Germline V CDR1 and CDR2: SGHRS, YFSETQ. CDR3 nucleotides: TGCGCCAGCACTAGACTGGGCACGCAAGAGACCCAGTACTTC. It specifies CASTRLGTQETQYF.

J is TRBJ2-3 and V is TRBV28; TRBD1 aligns across 9 bases. This CDR3 is built from 15 residues. J lost 3 bases, V lost 7 bases, and 8 bases had no gene match. CDR1 is MDHEN and CDR2 is SYDVKM in the germline V gene. The CDR3 DNA sequence: TGTGCCAGCATCCACAGGGGGCAACCGACAGATACGCAGTATTTT. It is translated as CASIHRGQPTDTQYF.

The chain links TRBV9 to TRBJ2-5; possibly TRBD1 or TRBD2 for D (5 bases each). With 0 bases removed from V and 1 base from J, the gap between germline ends came to 13 bases. The CDR3 length is 16 residues. Germline V gives CDR1 SGDLS, CDR2 YYNGEE. The CDR3 region is CASSVGSLGVQETQYF. The CDR3 DNA is TGTGCCAGCAGCGTAGGATCCCTGGGGGTCCAAGAGACCCAGTACTTC.

This clone is a singleton in its sample. The V call is TRBV18, the J call TRBJ1-4; TRBD1 matches at 7 bases. V lost 4 bases, J lost 0 bases, and 2 bases stayed unmatched. Germline V lookup: CDR1 KGHSH, CDR2 LQKENI. The CDR3 covers 15 residues. CDR3 amino acids: CASSLGTATNEKLFF. The CDR3 DNA sequence: TGTGCCAGCTCACTGGGGACAGCAACTAATGAAAAACTGTTTTTT.

This chain joins TRBV27 and TRBJ1-5, with D possibly matching TRBD1 (6 bases). CDR1 and CDR2 (germline): MNHEY, SMNVEV (reference sequence). The CDR3 runs 15 residues. Between the trimmed V and J ends, which lost 6 bases and 3 bases, there was a span of 15 bases. CDR3 sequence (DNA): TGTGCCAGCAGCTCTAATGGGGGCACCAATCAGCCCCAGCATTTT. Amino acid sequence: CASSSNGGTNQPQHF.

V gene TRBV5-1 combines with J gene TRBJ2-7; 9 bases are a match to TRBD1. Looked up from germline, CDR1 is SGHRS and CDR2 is YFSETQ. Germline trimming cut 3 bases from V and 1 base from J; bases unmatched to any gene: 5. The CDR3 loop spans 15 amino acids. DNA for the CDR3: TGCGCCAGCAGCTATGGACAGGGGCTATCCTACGAGCAGTACTTC. This translates into CASSYGQGLSYEQYF. Complete variable domain (other parts from reference TRBV5-1 and TRBJ2-7): KAGVTQTPRYLIKTRGQQVTLSCSPISGHRSVSWYQQTPGQGLQFLFEYFSETQRNKGNFPGRFSGRQFSNSRSEMNVSTLELGDSALYLCASSYGQGLSYEQYFGPGTRLTVT.

This rearrangement joins TRBV7-6 to TRBJ1-3; D is unresolved. Germline V lookup: CDR1 SGHVS, CDR2 FNYEAQ. CDR3 length equals 16 residues. The V and J ends lost 0 bases and 2 bases respectively, with 11 bases between them. As DNA, the CDR3 is TGTGCCAGCAGCTTAGCTCCCGGGAGGACTGGAAACACCATATATTTT. It translates to CASSLAPGRTGNTIYF.

This clone showed up just a few times. The rearrangement joins TRBV7-8 to TRBJ2-7, with 7 nucleotides matching TRBD2. J gave up 7 bases and V 8 bases, and 14 bases lay outside the gene matches. CDR3 length: 14 amino acids. CDR1 is SGHVS, CDR2 FQNEAQ, per germline. Here the CDR3 reads CASQFVRESGEQYF. The CDR3 region has the DNA TGTGCCAGCCAGTTTGTGCGGGAGTCAGGAGAGCAGTACTTC.

This sequence joins TRBV7-6 and TRBJ2-6; no firm D call. CDR3 length: 16 residues. The ends were cut back, 5 bases at V and 4 bases at J, with 15 bases in the middle. Germline-derived CDR1 and CDR2 are SGHVS and FNYEAQ. The DNA for the CDR3 is TGTGCCAGCAGCCCTGACACACCCGGGGGGGCCAACGTCCTGACTTTC. It is translated as CASSPDTPGGANVLTF.

This clone showed up just once. The chain carries TRBV7-2 and TRBJ1-5; D gene uncertain. Germline-derived CDR1 and CDR2 are SGHTA and FQGNSA. This CDR3 spans 15 amino acids. Trimming cost V 1 base and J 3 bases, with 10 bases left between them. The CDR3 sequence: CASSLGVGINQPQHF. In nucleotides, the CDR3 is TGTGCCAGCAGCTTAGGAGTGGGGATCAATCAGCCCCAGCATTTT.

The chain couples TRBV27 to TRBJ1-4; 10 bases match TRBD1. J gave up 4 bases and V 5 bases, and 13 bases lay outside the gene matches. The length of the CDR3 is 18 residues. From germline, CDR1 is MNHEY and CDR2 SMNVEV (reference sequence). The CDR3 loop is CASSLSGQGPTINEKLFF. The CDR3 nucleotides are TGTGCCAGCAGTCTCTCGGGACAGGGGCCCACAATTAATGAAAAACTGTTTTTT.

The chain joins TRBV18 to TRBJ1-1; D gene uncertain. This CDR3 is 16 amino acids long. The germline V gene has CDR1 KGHSH and CDR2 LQKENI. Trimming cost V 6 bases and J 7 bases, with 24 bases left between them. The CDR3 loop is CASSGNRATIVIEAFF. CDR3 coding DNA: TGTGCCAGCTCCGGGAACCGGGCCACCATCGTAATTGAAGCTTTCTTT.

The chain uses TRBV6-6 and TRBJ2-7; D is unresolved. The CDR3 is 13 amino acids. CDR1 MNHNY and CDR2 SVGAGI come from the germline V gene (reference sequence). V lost 4 bases and J lost 0, with 7 bases in between. CDR3 in DNA: TGTGCCAGCAGTTTACCGGCCTCCTACGAGCAGTACTTC. It encodes CASSLPASYEQYF.

This clone was seen a handful of times. The chain links TRBV28 to TRBJ1-4; D not certain. This CDR3 region has 12 residues. Germline lookup yields CDR1 MDHEN and CDR2 SYDVKM. The V gene lost 6 bases and the J gene lost 8 bases, with 10 bases spanning the gap. The CDR3, as DNA: TGTGCCAGCAGACCCCCTCGCGAAAAACTGTTTTTT. It specifies CASRPPREKLFF.

The chain combines TRBV5-1 with TRBJ2-5; the D gene is possibly TRBD2 (5 bases). The V end lost 7 bases, the J end lost 1 base, and 11 bases lay between the germline ends. Germline CDR1 SGHRS, CDR2 YFSETQ. CDR3 size: 13 residues. The CDR3 is CASRGLSQETQYF. CDR3 DNA sequence: TGCGCCAGCCGAGGACTGTCCCAAGAGACCCAGTACTTC.

The chain combines TRBV11-2 with TRBJ2-7; 8 bases agree with TRBD1. V trimming: 1 base; J trimming: 4 bases; junction bases outside the gene matches: 3. The CDR3 has 14 residues. Germline-derived CDR1 and CDR2 are SGHAT and FQNNGV. The CDR3 sequence is CASSLGTGQYEQYV. CDR3 coding DNA: TGTGCCAGCAGCTTAGGGACAGGGCAATACGAGCAGTACGTC.

This chain connects TRBV7-2 to TRBJ1-2, with 7 bases identical to TRBD1. Germline CDR1 is SGHTA and CDR2 is FQGNSA. Losses at the gene ends were 5 bases for V and 4 bases for J; bases not matched to a gene: 7. CDR3 length: 14 residues. The CDR3 is CASSPSTGLYGYTF. CDR3 sequence (DNA): TGTGCCAGCAGCCCATCGACAGGGCTCTATGGCTACACCTTC.

This chain uses TRBV18 with TRBJ1-1; D remains ambiguous. Germline CDR1 and CDR2: KGHSH and LQKENI. Deletions cut 0 bases from V and 3 bases from J, with 8 bases between. CDR3 length equals 14 residues. The CDR3 protein is CASSPPGGYTEAFF. The DNA of the CDR3 is TGTGCCAGCTCACCACCGGGAGGTTACACTGAAGCTTTCTTT.

The chain combines TRBV28 with TRBJ2-7, with D tentatively TRBD2 (6 bases). V was pared by 3 bases and J by 0 bases, with 15 bases between. This CDR3 is 16 amino acids long. Germline lookup yields CDR1 MDHEN and CDR2 SYDVKM. In nucleotides, the CDR3 is TGTGCCAGCAGTTTTGGTAGCGGTTCCAGCTCCTACGAGCAGTACTTC. Amino acids: CASSFGSGSSSYEQYF.

The chain carries TRBV27 and TRBJ2-1; 8 nucleotides align to TRBD2. CDR1 is MNHEY and CDR2 is SMNVEV in the germline V gene (reference sequence). J gave up 1 base and V 2 bases, and 1 base lay outside the gene matches. The CDR3 runs 15 residues. In DNA, the CDR3 is TGTGCCAGCAGTTTAGCTAGCGGGTCCTACAATGAGCAGTTCTTC. It codes for CASSLASGSYNEQFF.

This clone was recorded only once. CDR3 residues: CASSDGQGAGELFF. The DNA of the CDR3 is TGTGCCAGCAGTGACGGACAGGGGGCCGGGGAGCTGTTTTTT. This chain links TRBV6-1 with TRBJ2-2; 10 bases map to TRBD1. The CDR3 length is 14 residues. V shed 3 bases and J 6 bases; nucleotides not matched to a gene: 1. The germline V gene has CDR1 MNHNS and CDR2 SASEGT.

This clone was observed a few times. This chain joins TRBV6-1 and TRBJ1-2; 9 nucleotides line up with TRBD1. CDR3 length: 16 amino acids. Per germline, CDR1 MNHNS and CDR2 SASEGT. Trimming cost V 2 bases and J 4 bases; bases outside gene matches: 8. In DNA form, the CDR3 reads TGTGCCAGCAGTGAAATAGGTTGGGACAGGGTCTATGGCTACACCTTC. It is translated as CASSEIGWDRVYGYTF.

The chain combines TRBV19 with TRBJ1-1; D gene uncertain. The CDR3 runs 14 residues. V lost 7 bases and J lost 0, with 12 bases in between. Germline assignment: CDR1 LNHDA and CDR2 SQIVND (reference sequence). The CDR3 bases are TGTGCCAGTAACCCGGGAGGGATGAACACTGAAGCTTTCTTT. Amino acids: CASNPGGMNTEAFF.

In DNA form, the CDR3 reads TGCATCGTAAAACAGGGGGCAAGGCAGTACGTC. Amino acid sequence: CIVKQGARQYV. This chain links TRBV29-1 with TRBJ2-7; 9 bases are shared with TRBD1. The CDR3 consists of 11 residues. The germline V gene has CDR1 SQVTM and CDR2 ANQGSEA.

The rearrangement joins TRBV9 to TRBJ1-2, with D perhaps matching TRBD1 (6 bases). From germline, CDR1 is SGDLS and CDR2 YYNGEE. The CDR3 runs 18 residues. Trimming left V 0 bases short and J 3 bases short, with 21 bases between. Written as DNA, the CDR3 is TGTGCCAGCAGCGTAGAAGGGGGAGCAGACCTTAGGGACTATGGCTACACCTTC. Its protein is CASSVEGGADLRDYGYTF.

The genes are TRBV6-6 and TRBJ1-5; D possibly corresponds to TRBD1 (6 bases). Germline V gene lookup returns CDR1 MNHNY and CDR2 SVGAGI (reference sequence). CDR3 size: 14 residues. V gave up 7 bases and J gave up 4 bases, with 14 bases separating them. The CDR3, as DNA: TGTGCCAGCACCGCGACAGGCCCTAATCAGCCCCAGCATTTT. As protein: CASTATGPNQPQHF.

This clone was seen more than once but under ten times. The rearrangement uses TRBV6-1 and TRBJ2-3; 8 bases match TRBD2. After removal of 7 bases from V and 6 bases from J, the junction contained 6 bases not matched to a gene. Per the germline V gene, CDR1 is MNHNS and CDR2 is SASEGT. This CDR3 contains 13 residues. The CDR3: CASKAGGRDTQYF. DNA of the CDR3: TGTGCCAGCAAGGCGGGAGGCAGGGATACGCAGTATTTT.

V usage is TRBV6-4 and J usage is TRBJ2-1, with 10 bases aligning to TRBD2. The CDR3 covers 15 residues. The germline V gene has CDR1 MRHNA and CDR2 SNTAGT. V trimming: 6 bases; J trimming: 4 bases; junction bases outside the gene matches: 6. In nucleotides, the CDR3 is TGTGCCAGCAGCGCTGGGACTAGCGTTTACAATGAGCAGTTCTTC. Its protein product is CASSAGTSVYNEQFF.